This T cell receptor (beta chain) was sequenced for a study of CD8 T cells in ankylosing spondylitis. Study-level results: The study identified a TCR beta motif of roughly eight highly homologous variants that appeared characteristic of ankylosing spondylitis blood.

Libraries of TCR beta came from quantitative 5'-RACE with molecular barcodes. TCRdb re-analysed the 5' RACE reads in MiXCR, keeping a single row per CDR3 protein. The sample records more than 250,000 distinct CDR3 sequences, 8% being singletons. V was pared by 8 bases and J by 2 bases, with 18 bases between. From germline, CDR1 is MDHEN and CDR2 SYDVKM. The CDR3 runs 15 residues. This clonotype was found a few times. No antigen is known for it. The chain recombines TRBV28 with TRBJ2-5, with D possibly matching TRBD1 (5 bases). Specimen: blood, either unsorted or a sorted T cell fraction (not recorded which). The TCR was taken from a male donor with ankylosing spondylitis. CDR3 protein: CASGPGHQIQETQYF. For the CDR3, the DNA is TGTGCCAGCGGCCCCGGACACCAAATTCAAGAGACCCAGTACTTC. Full variable domain (missing parts from reference TRBV28 and TRBJ2-5): DVKVTQSSRYLVKRTGEKVFLECVQDMDHENMFWYRQDPGLGLRLIYFSYDVKMKEKGDIPEGYSVSREKKERFSLILESASTNQTSMYLCASGPGHQIQETQYFGPGTRLLVL.